This T cell receptor (beta chain) was recovered during a study of beta chain features in type 1 diabetes. Points from the study as a whole: TCRB repertoires of naive, central memory and Treg cells appeared more similar among patients than among healthy donors. A definitive answer on HLA type influencing TCRB rearrangement was not reached here.

Purity exceeded 95% in all sorted populations. Comment on this clone: Its antigen is undetermined.

The CDR3 sequence is 14 residues long. Losses at the gene ends were 8 bases for V and 0 bases for J; bases not matched to a gene: 4. Germline V CDR1 and CDR2: MDHEN, SYDVKM. Expressed TCRB transcripts were sequenced, since all the RNA that had been isolated was reverse transcribed. For naive, central memory and regulatory T cell samples, reads averaged around 3.6 million. Profiling relied on immunoSEQ multiplex PCR, and the TCRdb table lists in-frame clones only, not all of them. The sample consists of 300,000 to 450,000 clones, roughly 12% of them appearing once. The genes are TRBV28 and TRBJ2-7, with 10 positions matching TRBD2. Input material: naive CD4+ T cells from blood. The clonotype comes from a man between 18 and 35 years old in good health. CDR3 in amino acids: CASERLAGSYEQYF. Written as DNA, the CDR3 is TGTGCCAGCGAACGACTAGCGGGCTCCTACGAGCAGTACTTC.